A selection of T cell receptor beta chains follows, all from one sample in a study of cytomegalovirus exposure and HLA in healthy donors. The repertoire was sequenced with immunoSEQ multiplex PCR; TCRdb's copy has only in-frame clones and lacks some. The table has about 160,000 clones, 55% to 75% seen once. Input material: PBMCs. The source of these receptors is a woman aged 55-69 years in good health and CMV-seropositive. Each CDR3 is given with its conserved first and last residue. D genes are given only for firm matches. Clone size is given for some rows only: seen once, a few or many times, or a class if the clone is expanded.

clone_size: NA; v_call: TRBV4-1; j_call: TRBJ2-2; d_call: NA; cdr3_nt: TGCGCCAGCAGCAGGACTGTGCTGGTTTCCGGGGAGCTGTTTTTT; cdr3_aa: CASSRTVLVSGELFF
clone_size: few; v_call: TRBV9; j_call: TRBJ1-2; d_call: TRBD1; cdr3_nt: TGTGCCAGCAGCTTCTCCCCAGGGGGGATTAACTATGGCTACACCTTC; cdr3_aa: CASSFSPGGINYGYTF
clone_size: NA; v_call: TRBV27; j_call: TRBJ2-2; d_call: NA; cdr3_nt: TGTGCCAGCAGTTTAACCGGGACAACGAACACCGGGGAGCTGTTTTTT; cdr3_aa: CASSLTGTTNTGELFF
clone_size: once; v_call: TRBV6-5; j_call: TRBJ2-1; d_call: TRBD2; cdr3_nt: TGTGCCACTCGGACTAGGGGACTCCCCAATGAGCAGTTCTTC; cdr3_aa: CATRTRGLPNEQFF
clone_size: NA; v_call: TRBV27; j_call: TRBJ2-3; d_call: TRBD2; cdr3_nt: TGTGCCAGCAGCCCGGTGGGGAGGGTGAGGCCAGATACGCAGTATTTT; cdr3_aa: CASSPVGRVRPDTQYF
clone_size: few; v_call: TRBV9; j_call: TRBJ2-7; d_call: TRBD2; cdr3_nt: TGTGCCAGCAGCGTAGAACCCGCAGCGGGAGGGTACGAGCAGTACTTC; cdr3_aa: CASSVEPAAGGYEQYF
clone_size: NA; v_call: TRBV18; j_call: TRBJ2-1; d_call: TRBD1; cdr3_nt: TGTGCCAGCTCACCAGAGACAGGGGGCAATGAGCAGTTCTTC; cdr3_aa: CASSPETGGNEQFF
clone_size: NA; v_call: TRBV2; j_call: TRBJ1-3; d_call: NA; cdr3_nt: TGTGCCAGCAGCTTACAGGGTGGTAAGGGTAACACCATATATTTT; cdr3_aa: CASSLQGGKGNTIYF
clone_size: few; v_call: TRBV19; j_call: TRBJ2-7; d_call: TRBD2; cdr3_nt: TGTGCCAGCAGTAGCGGGAGAGGATGGAACGAGCAGTACTTC; cdr3_aa: CASSSGRGWNEQYF
clone_size: few; v_call: TRBV28; j_call: TRBJ1-5; d_call: TRBD1; cdr3_nt: TGTGCCAGCAGTGGCGATGGGGACAGGGGTGGGCAGCCCCAGCATTTT; cdr3_aa: CASSGDGDRGGQPQHF
clone_size: few; v_call: TRBV28; j_call: TRBJ2-5; d_call: TRBD1; cdr3_nt: TGTGCCAGCAGTTCTATCCGGACAGGGAGAGAGACCCAGTACTTC; cdr3_aa: CASSSIRTGRETQYF
clone_size: NA; v_call: TRBV18; j_call: TRBJ1-4; d_call: NA; cdr3_nt: TGTGCCAGCCGCGGACAGTTAAATGAAAAACTGTTTTTT; cdr3_aa: CASRGQLNEKLFF
clone_size: few; v_call: TRBV18; j_call: TRBJ2-7; d_call: TRBD2; cdr3_nt: TGTGCCAGCTCACCACCGTCTAGCGGGACCTACGAGCAGTACTTC; cdr3_aa: CASSPPSSGTYEQYF
clone_size: once; v_call: TRBV7-3; j_call: TRBJ2-3; d_call: NA; cdr3_nt: TGTGCCAGCAGCTTAGGGGCTAGCACAGATACGCAGTATTTT; cdr3_aa: CASSLGASTDTQYF
clone_size: NA; v_call: TRBV6-5; j_call: TRBJ2-5; d_call: NA; cdr3_nt: TGTGCCAGCAGTTACTCCAGCGTCCCCCAAGAGACCCAGTACTTC; cdr3_aa: CASSYSSVPQETQYF
clone_size: few; v_call: TRBV7-3; j_call: TRBJ2-2; d_call: NA; cdr3_nt: TGTGCCAGCAGCTTACAAATCGGGTCGGGCGGGGAGCTGTTTTTT; cdr3_aa: CASSLQIGSGGELFF
clone_size: NA; v_call: TRBV5-6; j_call: TRBJ2-5; d_call: NA; cdr3_nt: TGTGCCAGCAGCTTGCGGGACATTCAAGAGACCCAGTACTTC; cdr3_aa: CASSLRDIQETQYF
clone_size: NA; v_call: TRBV7-2; j_call: TRBJ2-5; d_call: NA; cdr3_nt: TGTGCCAGCAGCTTTACGCGGCAAGAGACCCAGTACTTC; cdr3_aa: CASSFTRQETQYF
clone_size: NA; v_call: TRBV5-1; j_call: TRBJ1-2; d_call: TRBD1; cdr3_nt: TGCGCCAGCAGCTCGACAGGGGATGGTGGCTACACCTTC; cdr3_aa: CASSSTGDGGYTF
clone_size: NA; v_call: TRBV5-1; j_call: TRBJ2-2; d_call: TRBD1; cdr3_nt: TGCGCCAGCAGCCCGACAGGGATGAACACCGGGGAGCTGTTTTTT; cdr3_aa: CASSPTGMNTGELFF
clone_size: NA; v_call: TRBV28; j_call: TRBJ1-5; d_call: NA; cdr3_nt: TGTGCCAGCAGCCTTCAGTATAGCAATCAGCCCCAGCATTTT; cdr3_aa: CASSLQYSNQPQHF
clone_size: NA; v_call: TRBV30; j_call: TRBJ1-4; d_call: TRBD1; cdr3_nt: TGTGCCTGCCTCCGGGACAGGGGGCGCGGGACAACTAATGAAAAACTGTTTTTT; cdr3_aa: CACLRDRGRGTTNEKLFF
clone_size: NA; v_call: TRBV29-1; j_call: TRBJ1-1; d_call: NA; cdr3_nt: TGCAGCGTTGAAGCCAGAAACACTGAAGCTTTCTTT; cdr3_aa: CSVEARNTEAFF
clone_size: few; v_call: TRBV29-1; j_call: TRBJ1-2; d_call: TRBD1; cdr3_nt: TGCAGCGTTGTGGGACAGACTAACAACTATGGCTACACCTTC; cdr3_aa: CSVVGQTNNYGYTF
clone_size: once; v_call: TRBV18; j_call: TRBJ2-1; d_call: TRBD1; cdr3_nt: TGTGCCAGCTCACGGAGTACAGGGGTCCCCTACAATGAGCAGTTCTTC; cdr3_aa: CASSRSTGVPYNEQFF
clone_size: NA; v_call: TRBV2; j_call: TRBJ1-1; d_call: NA; cdr3_nt: TGTGCCAGCAGTGAAAGCCCCGGGGGCACTGAAGCTTTCTTT; cdr3_aa: CASSESPGGTEAFF
clone_size: NA; v_call: TRBV9; j_call: TRBJ1-1; d_call: NA; cdr3_nt: TGTGCCAGCAGCGTAAGTAGTACGAACACTGAAGCTTTCTTT; cdr3_aa: CASSVSSTNTEAFF
clone_size: NA; v_call: TRBV4-1; j_call: TRBJ2-4; d_call: TRBD2; cdr3_nt: TGCGCCAGCAGCCAAGGAGCGGGAGGAGCGGGAAACATTCAGTACTTC; cdr3_aa: CASSQGAGGAGNIQYF
clone_size: NA; v_call: TRBV28; j_call: TRBJ2-3; d_call: NA; cdr3_nt: TGTGCCAGCAGCTTGAGCCAGGGTAGCACAGATACGCAGTATTTT; cdr3_aa: CASSLSQGSTDTQYF
clone_size: once; v_call: TRBV28; j_call: TRBJ2-5; d_call: TRBD2; cdr3_nt: TGTGCCAGCAGTTTCGCGGGACTACTCCAAGAGACCCAGTACTTC; cdr3_aa: CASSFAGLLQETQYF
clone_size: NA; v_call: TRBV30; j_call: TRBJ2-7; d_call: TRBD1; cdr3_nt: TGTGCCTGGGGAATTGGGACAGGCGCGTACGAGCAGTACTTC; cdr3_aa: CAWGIGTGAYEQYF
clone_size: NA; v_call: TRBV5-5; j_call: TRBJ1-1; d_call: TRBD1; cdr3_nt: TGTGCCAGCAGCTTGGGACAGGGAGGCACTGAAGCTTTCTTT; cdr3_aa: CASSLGQGGTEAFF
clone_size: NA; v_call: TRBV14; j_call: TRBJ1-2; d_call: NA; cdr3_nt: TGTGCCAGCAGCCTCTACTTAACAGGGTTCGGCTACACCTTC; cdr3_aa: CASSLYLTGFGYTF
clone_size: NA; v_call: TRBV11-2; j_call: TRBJ2-7; d_call: NA; cdr3_nt: TGTGCCAGCAGCTTGAGCGGCATTCTCTCCTACGAGCAGTACTTC; cdr3_aa: CASSLSGILSYEQYF
clone_size: NA; v_call: TRBV6-1; j_call: TRBJ2-7; d_call: NA; cdr3_nt: TGTGCCAGCAGTGAACAATGGAGCTCCTACGAGCAGTACTTC; cdr3_aa: CASSEQWSSYEQYF
clone_size: few; v_call: TRBV30; j_call: TRBJ1-5; d_call: TRBD1; cdr3_nt: TGTGCCTGTACAGGGGAAAGCAATCAGCCCCAGCATTTT; cdr3_aa: CACTGESNQPQHF
clone_size: NA; v_call: TRBV7-6; j_call: TRBJ2-3; d_call: NA; cdr3_nt: TGTGCCAGCAGCTTTTCCCGCGGACAGTATGCAGATACGCAGTATTTT; cdr3_aa: CASSFSRGQYADTQYF
clone_size: NA; v_call: TRBV9; j_call: TRBJ2-1; d_call: TRBD2; cdr3_nt: TGTGCCAGCAGCGTAGGGTCAGCGGGAGTTTACAATGAGCAGTTCTTC; cdr3_aa: CASSVGSAGVYNEQFF
clone_size: few; v_call: TRBV14; j_call: TRBJ1-2; d_call: TRBD1; cdr3_nt: TGTGCCAGCAGCCCCTTCCGACAGGGTGACTATGGCTACACCTTC; cdr3_aa: CASSPFRQGDYGYTF
clone_size: NA; v_call: TRBV27; j_call: TRBJ2-5; d_call: NA; cdr3_nt: TGTGCCAGCAGTAGCCGAGGGGGTGAGACCCAGTACTTC; cdr3_aa: CASSSRGGETQYF
clone_size: NA; v_call: TRBV9; j_call: TRBJ2-6; d_call: TRBD1; cdr3_nt: TGTGCCACCGGACAGGGGATCTCTGGGGCCAACGTCCTGACTTTC; cdr3_aa: CATGQGISGANVLTF
clone_size: few; v_call: TRBV30; j_call: TRBJ2-2; d_call: TRBD2; cdr3_nt: TGTGCCTGGAGTCTAGCGGGAGCGCGTGGGGAGCTGTTTTTT; cdr3_aa: CAWSLAGARGELFF
clone_size: NA; v_call: TRBV30; j_call: TRBJ2-1; d_call: TRBD2; cdr3_nt: TGTGCCTGGACTAGCGGGAGTGGGTCCTACAATGAGCAGTTCTTC; cdr3_aa: CAWTSGSGSYNEQFF
clone_size: NA; v_call: TRBV23-1; j_call: TRBJ1-4; d_call: TRBD1; cdr3_nt: TGCGCCAGCAATCCCGGGAACAGGGGTTGGGAAAAACTGTTTTTT; cdr3_aa: CASNPGNRGWEKLFF
clone_size: NA; v_call: TRBV28; j_call: TRBJ1-4; d_call: NA; cdr3_nt: TGTGCCACCGTAGGCACGGGAAAACTGTTTTTT; cdr3_aa: CATVGTGKLFF